This T cell receptor beta chain is drawn from a study of cytomegalovirus exposure and HLA in healthy donors. The study, taken as a whole, reports: Researchers counted over 150 TCR beta chains as cytomegalovirus-associated. First-cohort TCR clusters tended to co-occur in the 130 or so validation repertoires, a later analysis found. A few of the chains that were CMV-associated were confirmed in vitro to be specific for CMV antigens.

CDR3 length equals 14 residues. Looked up from germline, CDR1 is SGHNT and CDR2 is YYREEE (reference sequence). The V end was cut by 0 bases, the J end by 3 bases, with 9 bases between. Repertoires were generated with immunoSEQ multiplex PCR, while TCRdb's copy carries only in-frame clones and drops some. The sample lists more than 65,000 clones; about 92% were seen once. While the first cohort had 650 to 850 subjects, the donors belonged to the separate validation cohort of more than 95 subjects. A word on this clone: Its target is not known.

The sample taken for sequencing was PBMCs. V usage is TRBV5-4 and J usage is TRBJ2-5; possible D gene TRBD1, 5 bases. This clonotype was sampled from a man aged 18 to 35 in good health and CMV-seronegative. Here the CDR3 reads CASSLASREETQYF. CDR3 in DNA: TGTGCCAGCAGCTTGGCAAGCAGGGAAGAGACCCAGTACTTC. Full variable domain (remainder filled in from reference TRBV5-4 and TRBJ2-5): ETGVTQSPTHLIKTRGQQVTLRCSSQSGHNTVSWYQQALGQGPQFIFQYYREEENGRGNFPPRFSGLQFPNYSSELNVNALELDDSALYLCASSLASREETQYFGPGTRLLVL.